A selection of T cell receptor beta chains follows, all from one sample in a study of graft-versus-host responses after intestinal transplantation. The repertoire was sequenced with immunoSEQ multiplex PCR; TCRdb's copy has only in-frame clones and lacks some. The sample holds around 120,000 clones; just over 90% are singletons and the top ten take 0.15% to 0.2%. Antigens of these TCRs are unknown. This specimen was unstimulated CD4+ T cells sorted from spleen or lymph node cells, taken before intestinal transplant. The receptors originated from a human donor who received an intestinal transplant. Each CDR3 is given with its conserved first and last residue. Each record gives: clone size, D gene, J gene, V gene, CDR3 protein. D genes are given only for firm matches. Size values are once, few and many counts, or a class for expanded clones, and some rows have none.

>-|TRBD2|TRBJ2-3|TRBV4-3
CASSQRGGLTDTQYF
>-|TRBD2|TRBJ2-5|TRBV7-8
CASSPVIAGGPGFETQYF
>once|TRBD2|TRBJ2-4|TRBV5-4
CASSPPGGRVKNIQYF
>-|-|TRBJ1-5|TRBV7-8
CASSFNGGDQPQHF
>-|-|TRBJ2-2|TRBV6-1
CASRQERYGELFF
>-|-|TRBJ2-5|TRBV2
CASSEINGGPQYF
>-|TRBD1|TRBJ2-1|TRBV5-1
CASSFPTGGQTRAYNEQFF
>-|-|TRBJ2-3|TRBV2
CASRGSSDTQYF
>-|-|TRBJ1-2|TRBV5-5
CASSLTGKGGYTF
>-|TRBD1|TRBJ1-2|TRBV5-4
CASSFQGAGYTF
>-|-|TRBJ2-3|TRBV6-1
CASRPTGTQYF
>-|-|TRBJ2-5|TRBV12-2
CASRLDTTGGETQYF
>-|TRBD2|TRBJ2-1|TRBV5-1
CASSGWTSGRDSNEQFF
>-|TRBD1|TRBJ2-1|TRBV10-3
CAIRTGVYNEQFF
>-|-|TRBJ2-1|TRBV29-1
CSGNEGEQFF
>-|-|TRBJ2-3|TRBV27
CASSWQGTDTQYF
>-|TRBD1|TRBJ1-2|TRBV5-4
CASSSPGTGSGYTF
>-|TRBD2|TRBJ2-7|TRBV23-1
CASSQEGLAGAYEQYF
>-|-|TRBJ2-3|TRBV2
CASSVSWENTQYF
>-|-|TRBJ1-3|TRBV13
CASSLPGGNTIYF
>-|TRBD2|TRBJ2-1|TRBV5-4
CASSPGLAGVSYNEQFF
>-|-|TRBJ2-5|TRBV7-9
CASSFTGMQETQYF
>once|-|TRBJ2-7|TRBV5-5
CASSLAQGTYYEQYF
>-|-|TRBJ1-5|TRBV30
CAWSVAGTGNQPQHF
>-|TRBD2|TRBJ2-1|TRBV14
CASSQQITSGVSNEQFF
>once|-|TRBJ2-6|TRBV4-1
CASSGTGNGANVLTF
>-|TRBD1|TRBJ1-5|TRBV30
CAWSRDRGNQPQHF
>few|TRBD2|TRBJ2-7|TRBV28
CASNLPGTSGSWEQYF
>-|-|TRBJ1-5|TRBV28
CASSLGGAPLQPQHF
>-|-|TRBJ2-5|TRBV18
CASSGGSQETQYF
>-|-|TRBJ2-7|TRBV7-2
CASSSGGWGPPYEQYF
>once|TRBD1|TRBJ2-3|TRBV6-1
CASKGGHSTDTQYF
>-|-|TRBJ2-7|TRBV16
CASSQTGTASGQYF
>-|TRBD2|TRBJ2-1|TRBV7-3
CASSPLAGVMDEQFF
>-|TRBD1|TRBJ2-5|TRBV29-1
CSVTGPQETQYF
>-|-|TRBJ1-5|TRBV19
CASSTRDWDNQPQHF
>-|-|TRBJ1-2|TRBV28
CASNWPSDGYTF
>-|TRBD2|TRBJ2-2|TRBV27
CASSLWSGGTGELFF
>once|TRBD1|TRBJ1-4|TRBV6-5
CASSYSNRGREKLFF
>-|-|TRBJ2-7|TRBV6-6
CASSYSLGGPSYEQYF
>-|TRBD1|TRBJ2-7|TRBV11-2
CASSTGTGGDTVAYEQYF
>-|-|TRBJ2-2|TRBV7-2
CASSLAGGPTGELFF
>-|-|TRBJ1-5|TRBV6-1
CASSKDGKNQPQHF
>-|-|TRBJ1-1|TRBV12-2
CASRPPPGRENTEAFF
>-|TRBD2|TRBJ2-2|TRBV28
CASSLGLAGTNGELFF
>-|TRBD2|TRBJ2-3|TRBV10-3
CAISTSSGATDTQYF
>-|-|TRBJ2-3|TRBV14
CASSQVQGGLSTDTQYF
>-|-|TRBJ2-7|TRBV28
CASSLVEIQSYEQYF
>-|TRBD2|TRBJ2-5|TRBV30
CAWSSGGSGETQYF
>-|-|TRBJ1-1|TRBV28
CASSYAQGAFF
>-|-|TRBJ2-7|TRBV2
CASRPGTGAYEQYF
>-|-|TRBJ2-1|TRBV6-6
CASRPPREEQFF
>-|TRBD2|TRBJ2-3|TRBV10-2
CASSDRTSGRRNTQYF
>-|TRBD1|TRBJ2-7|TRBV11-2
CASSLGQGIYEQYF
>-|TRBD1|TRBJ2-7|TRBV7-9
CASSFMDRDVVYEQYF
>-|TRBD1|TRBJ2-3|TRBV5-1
CASSPGQVRDTQYF
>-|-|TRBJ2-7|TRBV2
CASGRERQAYEQYF